Listed below are T cell receptor beta chains from one sample, sequenced in a study of cytomegalovirus exposure and HLA in healthy donors. Measured with immunoSEQ multiplex PCR; TCRdb has only the in-frame clones, and not every one. The profile shows 60,000 to 85,000 clones, roughly 76% of them singletons. Sequencing was done on a sample of PBMCs. Receptors were obtained from a male donor in good health and CMV-seropositive. Each CDR3 is given with its conserved first and last residue. Fields, in order: D gene, J gene, V gene, clone size, CDR3 DNA, CDR3 protein. A D gene is named only where the DNA matches it firmly. The size of a clone is reported for some rows only, either as once, few or many, or as a class for expanded clones.

d_gene: .; j_gene: TRBJ2-5; v_gene: TRBV6-5; abundance: .; CDR3nt: TGTGCCAGCAGTCCAAGGGGGGGTCCACAAGAGACCCAGTACTTC; CDR3aa: CASSPRGGPQETQYF
d_gene: .; j_gene: TRBJ2-7; v_gene: TRBV6-1; abundance: .; CDR3nt: TGTGCCAGCAGTGAAGCGGCCAGGGGCTACGAGCAGTACTTC; CDR3aa: CASSEAARGYEQYF
d_gene: .; j_gene: TRBJ2-5; v_gene: TRBV4-1; abundance: .; CDR3nt: TGCGCCAGCAGCCGCGGGGTGGGCCAAGAGACCCAGTACTTC; CDR3aa: CASSRGVGQETQYF
d_gene: .; j_gene: TRBJ1-5; v_gene: TRBV6-1; abundance: once; CDR3nt: TGTGCCAGCAGTGAAGTTCGGGGAATGGGAGGCAATCAGCCCCAGCATTTT; CDR3aa: CASSEVRGMGGNQPQHF
d_gene: .; j_gene: TRBJ2-1; v_gene: TRBV7-9; abundance: few; CDR3nt: TGTTCCAGCAGCTTATCTCCGGACAGAAACTACAATGAGCAGTTCTTC; CDR3aa: CSSSLSPDRNYNEQFF
d_gene: TRBD2; j_gene: TRBJ2-7; v_gene: TRBV5-4; abundance: .; CDR3nt: TGTGCCAGCAGCTTGGGGCTAGCGGGAGGAAAATCCTACGAGCAGTACTTC; CDR3aa: CASSLGLAGGKSYEQYF
d_gene: TRBD1; j_gene: TRBJ1-2; v_gene: TRBV4-1; abundance: .; CDR3nt: TGCGCCAGCAGCGGGGACAGGGGGGAGGTATATGGCTACACCTTC; CDR3aa: CASSGDRGEVYGYTF
d_gene: .; j_gene: TRBJ1-4; v_gene: TRBV18; abundance: .; CDR3nt: TGTGCCAGCTCACCACGTCCGGGCCCGGGGGGGGAAAAACTGTTTTTT; CDR3aa: CASSPRPGPGGEKLFF
d_gene: .; j_gene: TRBJ2-6; v_gene: TRBV19; abundance: .; CDR3nt: TGTGCCAGTAGCTGGTCGGGTGGGGCCAACGTCCTGACTTTC; CDR3aa: CASSWSGGANVLTF
d_gene: TRBD1; j_gene: TRBJ2-7; v_gene: TRBV27; abundance: once; CDR3nt: TGTGCCAGCAGTTTACGGCAGGGGGTTGGGCAGTACTTC; CDR3aa: CASSLRQGVGQYF
d_gene: .; j_gene: TRBJ2-7; v_gene: TRBV19; abundance: once; CDR3nt: TGTGCCAGTACTCCGGACTTTGGGCTCTACGAGCAGTACTTC; CDR3aa: CASTPDFGLYEQYF
d_gene: .; j_gene: TRBJ1-1; v_gene: TRBV11-2; abundance: .; CDR3nt: TGTGCCAGCAGTTTTAAAGACAGATTGTTGAACACTGAAGCTTTCTTT; CDR3aa: CASSFKDRLLNTEAFF
d_gene: TRBD1; j_gene: TRBJ1-6; v_gene: TRBV27; abundance: .; CDR3nt: TGTGCCAGCAGTTTATCCACAGGGGGCTTTTCACCCCTCCACTTT; CDR3aa: CASSLSTGGFSPLHF
d_gene: .; j_gene: TRBJ2-5; v_gene: TRBV15; abundance: .; CDR3nt: TGTGCCACCAGCAAGTTTAACAGGTCGCCAGAGACCCAGTACTTC; CDR3aa: CATSKFNRSPETQYF
d_gene: TRBD2; j_gene: TRBJ2-3; v_gene: TRBV9; abundance: once; CDR3nt: TGTGCCAGCAGCGTAGGGAATATAGCGGGGGCGCAGTATTTT; CDR3aa: CASSVGNIAGAQYF
d_gene: TRBD1; j_gene: TRBJ2-7; v_gene: TRBV7-9; abundance: .; CDR3nt: TGTGCCAGCAGCTCCCGGACAGGGGCAGTCGAGCAGTACTTC; CDR3aa: CASSSRTGAVEQYF
d_gene: TRBD2; j_gene: TRBJ2-3; v_gene: TRBV5-1; abundance: .; CDR3nt: TGCGCCACCGGAGGTGGGACTAGGCGGGATACGCAGTATTTT; CDR3aa: CATGGGTRRDTQYF
d_gene: TRBD1; j_gene: TRBJ1-1; v_gene: TRBV7-9; abundance: .; CDR3nt: TGTGCCAGCAGCGAAACCGTGACAGGGGCTGAAGCTTTCTTT; CDR3aa: CASSETVTGAEAFF
d_gene: .; j_gene: TRBJ2-7; v_gene: TRBV11-1; abundance: .; CDR3nt: TGTGCCAGCAGCTTAGAACCGCTGGTCGGGGAGCAGTACTTC; CDR3aa: CASSLEPLVGEQYF
d_gene: TRBD1; j_gene: TRBJ2-5; v_gene: TRBV19; abundance: few; CDR3nt: TGTGCCAGTAGTATAGAGGCAGGGGGCATGAAGACCCAGTACTTC; CDR3aa: CASSIEAGGMKTQYF
d_gene: .; j_gene: TRBJ1-1; v_gene: TRBV15; abundance: .; CDR3nt: TGTGCCACCAGCAGGCCCGGGGGGCAAGTGAACACTGAAGCTTTCTTT; CDR3aa: CATSRPGGQVNTEAFF
d_gene: TRBD1; j_gene: TRBJ1-1; v_gene: TRBV7-9; abundance: .; CDR3nt: TGTGCCAGCAGCCTCGGACAGGGGGCAAAGAACACTGAAGCTTTCTTT; CDR3aa: CASSLGQGAKNTEAFF
d_gene: .; j_gene: TRBJ2-7; v_gene: TRBV6-5; abundance: few; CDR3nt: TGTGCCAGCAGTTACTCGCGGGCAGCCGGAGACGAGCAGTACTTC; CDR3aa: CASSYSRAAGDEQYF
d_gene: .; j_gene: TRBJ2-1; v_gene: TRBV30; abundance: .; CDR3nt: TGTGCCTGGACAGGGGCGAATTACAATGAGCAGTTCTTC; CDR3aa: CAWTGANYNEQFF
d_gene: .; j_gene: TRBJ1-1; v_gene: TRBV5-1; abundance: .; CDR3nt: TGCGCCAGCAGCTTTAGGGGAGGCACTGAAGCTTTCTTT; CDR3aa: CASSFRGGTEAFF
d_gene: TRBD1; j_gene: TRBJ2-2; v_gene: TRBV27; abundance: .; CDR3nt: TGTGCCAGCAGACTTAAACAGGGGACCGGGGAGCTGTTTTTT; CDR3aa: CASRLKQGTGELFF
d_gene: TRBD2; j_gene: TRBJ2-1; v_gene: TRBV7-9; abundance: .; CDR3nt: TGTTCCAGCAATGGGGGGGGTTCCTACAATGAGCAGTTCTTC; CDR3aa: CSSNGGGSYNEQFF
d_gene: TRBD2; j_gene: TRBJ2-7; v_gene: TRBV6-1; abundance: .; CDR3nt: TGTGCCAGCAGTGAACCGGGGGGAAGAACCTACGAGCAGTACTTC; CDR3aa: CASSEPGGRTYEQYF
d_gene: .; j_gene: TRBJ2-7; v_gene: TRBV5-1; abundance: .; CDR3nt: TGCGCCAGCAGCTTGGAGAGACCCAGGCTCCACGAGCAGTACTTC; CDR3aa: CASSLERPRLHEQYF